This T cell receptor beta chain stems from a study of T cells in Graves' hyperthyroidism and ophthalmopathy (dated by TCRdb to the late 2010s). Looking at the study overall: Peripheral blood samples were taken at initial diagnosis, before any treatment was given. TCR V-J signatures able to tell the groups apart were searched for in a discovery cohort of about a hundred patients, of whom over 40 had Graves' ophthalmopathy and 57 had stable Graves' hyperthyroidism. An independent validation cohort of under 20 hyperthyroidism patients and over 15 patients who later progressed to ophthalmopathy tested prospective prediction of ophthalmopathy. For training and testing, the 100 or so patients in the discovery cohort were randomly divided in a 7:3 ratio. The study also compared thyroid tissue and blood T-cell repertoires from more than five Graves' hyperthyroidism patients. After blood sampling, hyperthyroidism patients were treated with methimazole at a starting dose of 30 mg daily, and ophthalmopathy patients were treated with high-dose intravenous methylprednisolone. According to the paper, TCR Vbeta CDR3 sequencing was carried out on 120 to 150 peripheral blood samples, which came from under 50 ophthalmopathy, under 80 hyperthyroidism and about 17 progressor patients.

Here is what the overall study found, with its caveats: In validation, the model predicted progression to ophthalmopathy a median of around six months before onset, with around 70% sensitivity and 72.22% specificity. Most expanded thyroid clonotypes (frequency above 0.001) were also detected in blood, suggesting blood repertoires may reflect thyroid immune responses. No statistical method was used to fix the sample size in advance, and group allocation was not hidden from the investigators. Ophthalmopathy was separated from stable hyperthyroidism by a 13 V-J signature model, with roughly 88% sensitivity and roughly 81% specificity obtained in cross-validation and 80%/75% obtained in testing.

Turning to this clonotype: No antigen is known for it. No much larger clonotype is one base removed from it; base qualities were not supplied.

The TCR beta CDR3 regions were amplified from RNA transcripts. The TCR CDR3 was subjected to a first round of RT-PCR using the HTBI primer set and the Qiagen OneStep RT-PCR kit. Libraries were constructed in a second round of multiplex PCR, after which size selection and purification were carried out. Sequencing of the libraries was done on an Illumina HiSeq2000 using paired-end 100 bp reads. As for the original processing: SOAPnuke was used to process the raw data, throwing out any read that contained adapters or uncalled bases, had a mean Phred below 15, or lacked an exact constant-primer or identifier match. COPE v1.2.5 was used to merge high-quality paired reads, and clonotypes were defined as unique nucleotide sequences. MiTCR v1.1 was used to align clonotypes to the IMGT TRBV, TRBD and TRBJ reference segments. The analysis included only V-J combinations with a frequency above 0.0001, which together covered 99% to 99.2% of the repertoires. The TCS score was defined as the ratio of F50 (clonal expansion) to E x V (chaos), calculated using BLOSUM62-based TCRdist between CDR3 peptides within each V-J. Welch's t-statistics and random forest reduced 500 to 550 V-J features to fewer than 15, which were used in a naive Bayes classifier (R e1071). In-frame beta chains were kept once TCRdb had trimmed the public reads at Q25 with fastp and called clones with MiXCR. A single entry per CDR3 protein holds the most common genes and DNA from its merged rows. The V and J calls follow TCRdb's processing rather than the paper's. For this sample there are some 620,000 distinct CDR3 sequences; around 15% appear just once. The ten largest clones add up to around 3.9% of the sample.

Stable Graves' hyperthyroidism was defined as the absence of progression to ophthalmopathy over 18 months of follow-up. Hyperthyroidism patients were newly diagnosed, with disease duration under 2 months, and aged 18 to 65 years. The study excluded patients with uncontrolled infections, other autoimmune diseases, pregnancy or lactation. Diagnoses were established on the basis of clinical symptoms, serum thyroxine and TRAb, thyroid ultrasound, and orbital computed tomography. Ficoll-Paque density gradient centrifugation was used to isolate PBMCs from 8.5 to 10 ml of fresh peripheral blood. Total RNA was extracted using Trizol reagent, and RNA quality was assessed on an Agilent 2100 Bioanalyzer. Sample: blood. This clonotype was sampled from a woman aged 25 to 39 with Graves' hyperthyroidism.

The DNA sequence is as follows: TGTGCCAGCAGCCCCCGCGGCGGCCAGGGGTGGGAGCAGTACTTC. The resulting protein is CASSPRGGQGWEQYF. The chain uses TRBV7-2 and TRBJ2-7, with a tentative D gene TRBD1 over 6 matching bases. The CDR3 starts with the cysteine, ends with the phenylalanine, and has 15 residues. Kept here is only the CDR3 DNA, which spans 45 bases and is read in frame from base 1. CDR1 and CDR2, per the germline V gene, are SGHTA and FQGNSA. V is cut by 5 bases and J by 7 bases, and the space between the germline ends is 21 bases.